The next 10 T cell receptor beta chains were all read from a single sample in a study of blood T cell repertoires in COVID-19. The data were produced by immunoSEQ multiplex PCR, yet TCRdb's version contains in-frame clones alone and is incomplete. The table records 84,000 or so clones, roughly 90% of them present only once. Sequenced input: peripheral blood. The receptors here all came from a man between 70 and 80 years old with acute or convalescent COVID-19.

In its sample, this clone was seen once. Other DNA variants within this sample encode the same CDR3. The chain has TRBV5-1 and TRBJ2-2; 7 bases match TRBD1. V lost 4 bases and J lost 2; bases outside the gene matches: 5. Germline assignment: CDR1 SGHRS and CDR2 YFSETQ. The CDR3 has 15 residues. CDR3 in DNA: TGCGCCAGCAGCCCGGGACAGCTTAACACCGGGGAGCTGTTTTTT. Amino acid sequence: CASSPGQLNTGELFF.

The chain uses TRBV5-1 and TRBJ1-1, with TRBD1 matching 7 bases. CDR1 is SGHRS, CDR2 YFSETQ, per germline. The junction had 6 bases not matched to a gene; V was cut back by 6 bases and J by 4 bases. CDR3 length: 13 amino acids. CDR3 loop: CASTDRVGTEAFF. CDR3 coding DNA: TGCGCCAGCACTGACAGGGTGGGCACTGAAGCTTTCTTT.

The chain uses TRBV7-9 and TRBJ2-2, with 11 bases matching TRBD2. CDR1 and CDR2 (germline): SEHNR, FQNEAQ (reference sequence). The V segment lost 6 bases and the J segment 4 bases; nucleotides outside the gene matches: 7. The CDR3 loop spans 16 amino acids. This CDR3 is CASSRLAGIGTGELFF. The CDR3 DNA reads TGTGCCAGCAGTCGACTAGCGGGAATAGGCACCGGGGAGCTGTTTTTT.

This clone was seen just once. The chain uses TRBV19 and TRBJ2-1; 10 nucleotides match TRBD2. Looked up from germline, CDR1 is LNHDA and CDR2 is SQIVND (reference sequence). With V trimmed by 4 bases and J by 2 bases, 5 bases remained unmatched. The CDR3 contains 16 residues. CDR3 coding DNA: TGTGCCAGTAGTAGATCTAGCGGGGGACCCTACAATGAGCAGTTCTTC. Amino acid sequence: CASSRSSGGPYNEQFF. The complete variable domain, with remaining parts taken from reference TRBV19 and TRBJ2-1, reads DGGITQSPKYLFRKEGQNVTLSCEQNLNHDAMYWYRQDPGQGLRLIYYSQIVNDFQKGDIAEGYSVSREKKESFPLTVTSAQKNPTAFYLCASSRSSGGPYNEQFFGPGTRLTVL.

The CDR3 sequence is CASSQAFGGGDTQYF. In DNA form, the CDR3 reads TGTGCCAGCAGCCAAGCCTTTGGTGGCGGAGATACGCAGTATTTT. This chain links TRBV3-1 (or the pseudogene TRBV3-2) with TRBJ2-3; D not resolved. Trimming removed 1 base at V and 5 bases at J, with 13 bases between. The CDR3 is made up of 15 amino acids. Germline CDR1 reads LGHDT; CDR2 reads YNNKEL (reference sequence).

The chain links TRBV28 to TRBJ1-4; 8 nucleotides align to TRBD1. The CDR3 sequence is 14 residues long. Germline assignment: CDR1 MDHEN and CDR2 SYDVKM. The V segment lost 8 bases and the J segment 5 bases; nucleotides outside the gene matches: 7. The CDR3 spells CASGQGPVNEKLFF. The CDR3 nucleotides read TGTGCCAGCGGACAGGGTCCCGTCAATGAAAAACTGTTTTTT. The full variable domain, completed using reference TRBV28 and TRBJ1-4, is DVKVTQSSRYLVKRTGEKVFLECVQDMDHENMFWYRQDPGLGLRLIYFSYDVKMKEKGDIPEGYSVSREKKERFSLILESASTNQTSMYLCASGQGPVNEKLFFGSGTQLSVL.

V gene TRBV4-1 combines with J gene TRBJ1-1; 8 positions match TRBD1. This CDR3 has 16 amino acids. The J segment lost 4 bases and the V segment lost 2 bases, leaving 9 bases of the junction unmatched. Germline values: CDR1 MGHRA, CDR2 YSYEKL. The CDR3 bases are TGCGCCAGCAGCCAATCTCCTCAGGGGGCTTTCACTGAAGCTTTCTTT. Translated, it gives CASSQSPQGAFTEAFF.

The chain recombines TRBV10-3 with TRBJ2-7; D is uncertain. V was trimmed by 0 bases and J by 3 bases, leaving 9 bases between them. Germline CDR1 and CDR2: ENHRY and SYGVKD. This CDR3 is 14 amino acids long. The CDR3 DNA follows: TGTGCCATCAGTGAGTCTTCTAGACGCTACGAGCAGTACTTC. Amino acids: CAISESSRRYEQYF.

The chain links TRBV29-1 to TRBJ2-7; 13 bases are a match to TRBD2. This CDR3 is 14 amino acids long. CDR1 is SQVTM, CDR2 ANQGSEA, per germline. After removal of 6 bases from V and 5 bases from J, the junction contained 7 bases not matched to a gene. The CDR3 protein is CSVQGLAGIDEQYF. The CDR3 bases are TGCAGCGTACAGGGACTAGCGGGAATCGACGAGCAGTACTTC.

The rearrangement joins TRBV20-1 to TRBJ2-7; D perhaps matches TRBD2 (6 bases). This CDR3 has 15 residues. V was trimmed by 3 bases and J by 4 bases, leaving 19 bases between them. Germline V lookup: CDR1 DFQATT, CDR2 SNEGSKA (reference sequence). This CDR3 reads CSASKGLFKEYEQYF. CDR3 bases: TGCAGTGCTAGTAAGGGACTTTTCAAAGAATACGAGCAGTACTTC.